This T cell receptor beta chain is from a study of radiation and T cells in renal cell carcinoma. TCRdb keeps only in-frame clones here, not all; method: immunoSEQ multiplex PCR. Among 40,000 to 50,000 clones listed, about 82% were seen once. With 0 bases removed from V and 2 bases from J, the gap between germline ends came to 10 bases. There are 15 residues in the CDR3. Germline lookup yields CDR1 SGDLS and CDR2 YYNGEE. Time point in this sample: blood 4 weeks post-SBRT, at nephrectomy. The treatment denotes: 15 Gy SBRT to primary tumor, nephrectomy 4 weeks later. Sample: blood, taken from a patient whose treatment included radiotherapy and nephrectomy. The TCR sequence derives from a woman aged 70 to 79 with renal cell carcinoma. The chain links TRBV9 to TRBJ2-3; D call uncertain. CDR3 coding DNA: TGTGCCAGCAGCGTAGATCAGGCATCCACAGATACGCAGTATTTT. It translates to CASSVDQASTDTQYF.